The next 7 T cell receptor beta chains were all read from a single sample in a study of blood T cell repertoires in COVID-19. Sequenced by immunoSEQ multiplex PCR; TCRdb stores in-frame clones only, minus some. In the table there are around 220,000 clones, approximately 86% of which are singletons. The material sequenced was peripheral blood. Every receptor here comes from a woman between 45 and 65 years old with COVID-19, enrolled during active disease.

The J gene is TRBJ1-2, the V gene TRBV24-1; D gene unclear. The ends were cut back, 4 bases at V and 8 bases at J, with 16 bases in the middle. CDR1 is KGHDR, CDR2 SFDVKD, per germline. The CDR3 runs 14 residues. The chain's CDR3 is CATSDPTGGVGYTF. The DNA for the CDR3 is TGTGCCACCAGTGACCCGACCGGCGGGGTAGGCTACACCTTC.

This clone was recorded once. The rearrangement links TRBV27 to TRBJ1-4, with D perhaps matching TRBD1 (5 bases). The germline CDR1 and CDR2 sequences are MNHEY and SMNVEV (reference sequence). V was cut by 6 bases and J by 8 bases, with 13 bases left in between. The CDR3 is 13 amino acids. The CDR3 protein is CASRRQGGEKLFF. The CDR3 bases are TGTGCCAGCAGGCGTCAGGGAGGGGAAAAACTGTTTTTT. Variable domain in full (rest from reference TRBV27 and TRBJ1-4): EAQVTQNPRYLITVTGKKLTVTCSQNMNHEYMSWYRQDPGLGLRQIYYSMNVEVTDKGDVPEGYKVSRKEKRNFPLILESPSPNQTSLYFCASRRQGGEKLFFGSGTQLSVL.

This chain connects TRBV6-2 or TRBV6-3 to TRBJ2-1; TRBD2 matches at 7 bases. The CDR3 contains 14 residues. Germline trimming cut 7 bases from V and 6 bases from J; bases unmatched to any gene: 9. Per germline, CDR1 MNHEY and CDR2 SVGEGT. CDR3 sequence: CASTPWGGGNEQFF. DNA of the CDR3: TGTGCCAGCACCCCCTGGGGGGGAGGCAATGAGCAGTTCTTC.

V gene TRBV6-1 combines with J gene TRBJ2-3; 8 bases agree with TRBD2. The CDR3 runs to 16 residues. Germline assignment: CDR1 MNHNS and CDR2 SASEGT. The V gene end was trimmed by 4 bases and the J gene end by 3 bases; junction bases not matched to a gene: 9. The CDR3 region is CASSGGGRLGTDTQYF. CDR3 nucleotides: TGTGCCAGCAGTGGCGGGGGGCGCTTAGGGACAGATACGCAGTATTTT.

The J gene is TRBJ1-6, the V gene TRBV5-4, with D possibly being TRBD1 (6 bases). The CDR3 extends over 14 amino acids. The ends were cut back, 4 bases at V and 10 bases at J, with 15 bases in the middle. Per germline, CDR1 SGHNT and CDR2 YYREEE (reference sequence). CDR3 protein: CASSPQLQGSPLHF. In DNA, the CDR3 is TGTGCCAGCAGCCCCCAGCTACAGGGATCACCCCTCCACTTT.

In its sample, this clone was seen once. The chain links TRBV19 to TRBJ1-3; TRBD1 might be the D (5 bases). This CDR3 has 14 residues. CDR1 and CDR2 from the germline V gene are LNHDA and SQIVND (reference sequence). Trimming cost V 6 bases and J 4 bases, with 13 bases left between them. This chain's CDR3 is CASRTGLGGNTIYF. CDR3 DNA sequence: TGTGCCAGTAGAACAGGCCTCGGCGGAAACACCATATATTTT.

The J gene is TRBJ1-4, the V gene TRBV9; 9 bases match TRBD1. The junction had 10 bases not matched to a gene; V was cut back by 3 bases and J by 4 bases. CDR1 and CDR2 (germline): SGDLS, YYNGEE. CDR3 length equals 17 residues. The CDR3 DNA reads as TGTGCCAGCAGCGGAGAACAGGGGGCGCCGGGTAATGAAAAACTGTTTTTT. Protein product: CASSGEQGAPGNEKLFF.